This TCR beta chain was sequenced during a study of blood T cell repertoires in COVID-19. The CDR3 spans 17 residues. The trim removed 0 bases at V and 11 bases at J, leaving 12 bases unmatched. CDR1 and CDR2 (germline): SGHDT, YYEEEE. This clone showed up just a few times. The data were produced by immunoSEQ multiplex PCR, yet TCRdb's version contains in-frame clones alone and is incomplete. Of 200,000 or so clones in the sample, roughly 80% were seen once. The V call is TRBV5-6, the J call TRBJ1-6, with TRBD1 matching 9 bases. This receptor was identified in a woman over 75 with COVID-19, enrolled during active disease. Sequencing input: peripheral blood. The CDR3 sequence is CASSLGPGTGRQTPLHF. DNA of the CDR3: TGTGCCAGCAGCTTGGGCCCCGGGACAGGGAGGCAAACACCCCTCCACTTT.